Shown below are 27 T cell receptor beta chains from a single sample sequenced in a study of CD8 T cells in ankylosing spondylitis. No cognate antigen is known for these TCRs. Study conclusions and caveats: Among TCR beta sequences, a motif of eight or nine highly homologous variants appeared characteristic of ankylosing spondylitis blood.

Using its own MiXCR run on the 5' RACE reads, TCRdb lists one record per CDR3 protein. The sample has hundreds of thousands of distinct CDR3 sequences, around 19% seen once. The material sequenced was blood, either unsorted or a sorted T cell fraction (not recorded which). The receptors were sampled from a male donor with ankylosing spondylitis.

This clonotype was seen ten or more times. The V and J genes are TRBV12-3 or TRBV12-4 and TRBJ1-1; 7 bases are shared with TRBD1. The CDR3 covers 14 residues. V trimming: 8 bases; J trimming: 4 bases; junction bases outside the gene matches: 10. CDR3 region: CASVKPGQFTEAFF. The CDR3 nucleotides are TGTGCCAGCGTAAAGCCGGGACAGTTCACTGAAGCTTTCTTT.

Only a few counts were recorded for this clonotype. V gene TRBV5-1 combines with J gene TRBJ1-2; perhaps TRBD1 as D (5 bases). The CDR3 is made up of 15 amino acids. CDR1 and CDR2 (germline): SGHRS, YFSETQ. Trimming took off 4 bases at V and 6 bases at J, with 19 bases between the two ends. This chain's CDR3 is CASSLVDTATNGYTF. The CDR3 DNA sequence: TGCGCCAGCAGCCTAGTGGACACAGCAACCAATGGCTACACCTTC.

This clonotype was seen a handful of times. The rearrangement joins TRBV7-2 to TRBJ2-5; 8 positions match TRBD2. CDR1 and CDR2 from the germline V gene are SGHTA and FQGNSA. The CDR3 consists of 15 residues. V shed 3 bases, J shed 4 bases, and the junction held 7 bases outside the gene matches. CDR3 bases: TGTGCCAGCAGCTTGTTGGCGGGAGGTCTAGAGACCCAGTACTTC. This translates into CASSLLAGGLETQYF.

This clonotype was picked up a small number of times. This chain connects TRBV7-9 to TRBJ1-4; D is unclear. V lost 5 bases to trimming and J lost 6 bases, with 13 bases between them. Germline CDR1 is SEHNR and CDR2 is FQNEAQ (reference sequence). The CDR3 has 14 amino acids. CDR3 coding DNA: TGTGCCAGCAGCGAAGTCGTGAGGGATGAAAAACTGTTTTTT. It codes for CASSEVVRDEKLFF.

This clonotype showed up many times. The V gene is TRBV29-1, the J gene TRBJ1-1, with D tentatively TRBD1 (6 bases). Trimming took off 3 bases at V and 3 bases at J, with 14 bases between the two ends. This CDR3 contains 14 residues. Per the germline V gene, CDR1 is SQVTM and CDR2 is ANQGSEA. CDR3 in amino acids: CSVESLGADTEAFF. CDR3 DNA: TGCAGCGTTGAGTCTCTGGGGGCGGACACTGAAGCTTTCTTT.

The chain uses TRBV4-1 and TRBJ2-1; D is possibly TRBD2 (6 bases). The CDR3 consists of 14 residues. The germline gives CDR1 MGHRA, CDR2 YSYEKL. Trimming shortened V by 5 bases and J by 4 bases, and 12 bases separated the two germline ends. The CDR3 reads CASSVGLEYNEQFF. The CDR3, as DNA: TGCGCCAGCAGCGTGGGACTCGAATACAATGAGCAGTTCTTC.

This clonotype was picked up a small number of times. The rearrangement links TRBV29-1 to TRBJ2-7; TRBD1 agrees at 9 bases. The CDR3 runs 16 residues. V shed 3 bases, J shed 2 bases, and the junction held 11 bases outside the gene matches. The germline gives CDR1 SQVTM, CDR2 ANQGSEA. The CDR3 DNA sequence: TGCAGCGTTGATGGGACAGGGAGTCAGAGTCCCTACGAGCAGTACTTC. It yields the protein CSVDGTGSQSPYEQYF.

The chain combines TRBV30 with TRBJ2-3, with D perhaps matching TRBD1 (6 bases). Deletions cut 5 bases from V and 0 bases from J, with 9 bases between. Germline CDR1 reads GTSNPN; CDR2 reads SVGIG (reference sequence). CDR3 size: 13 residues. The CDR3 region is CAWGQSSTDTQYF. The CDR3 DNA sequence: TGTGCCTGGGGACAGTCTAGCACAGATACGCAGTATTTT.

This clonotype was counted at least ten times. This rearrangement joins TRBV12-3 or TRBV12-4 to TRBJ2-7, with TRBD1 identical over 7 bases. With V trimmed by 6 bases and J by 3 bases, 5 bases remained unmatched. The CDR3 runs 13 residues. The CDR3 sequence is CASSTWDSYEQYF. CDR3 bases: TGTGCCAGCAGCACCTGGGACAGCTACGAGCAGTACTTC.

This clonotype came up a few times. This sequence joins TRBV10-3 and TRBJ1-5; D gene unclear. The germline gives CDR1 ENHRY, CDR2 SYGVKD. CDR3 size: 13 residues. V was trimmed by 8 bases and J by 0 bases, leaving 8 bases between them. CDR3 protein: CAIQEDSNQPQHF. The CDR3 nucleotides read TGTGCCATCCAGGAGGATAGCAATCAGCCCCAGCATTTT.

Only a few counts were recorded for this clonotype. The rearrangement uses TRBV27 and TRBJ2-7; 13 nucleotides line up with TRBD2. V shed 3 bases, J shed 2 bases, and the junction held 1 base outside the gene matches. This CDR3 region has 15 residues. CDR1 is MNHEY and CDR2 is SMNVEV in the germline V gene (reference sequence). In DNA form, the CDR3 reads TGTGCCAGCAGTTTGGGACTAGCGGGGACCTACGAGCAGTACTTC. Its protein product is CASSLGLAGTYEQYF.

The chain couples TRBV6-2 or TRBV6-3 to TRBJ2-6; D is ambiguous. The germline V and J ends were trimmed by 2 bases and 2 bases, with 7 bases remaining between them. CDR1 is MNHEY, CDR2 SVGEGT, per germline. This CDR3 comprises 15 residues. CDR3 amino acids: CASSYEWAGANVLTF. The CDR3 coding sequence is TGTGCCAGCAGTTACGAGTGGGCTGGGGCCAACGTCCTGACTTTC.

V gene TRBV5-8 combines with J gene TRBJ1-1; D not certain. CDR3 size: 10 residues. Trimming removed 5 bases at V and 7 bases at J, with 6 bases between. Germline CDR1 and CDR2: SGHTS and YDEGEE. The CDR3 DNA is TGTGCCAGCAGTGGGGTTGAAGCTTTCTTT. It is translated as CASSGVEAFF.

This clonotype has a handful of counts. The chain recombines TRBV6-5 with TRBJ1-1; no clear D gene. Germline CDR1 reads MNHEY; CDR2 reads SVGAGI. V lost 2 bases and J 2 bases, leaving 9 bases between the germline ends. The CDR3 length is 14 residues. For the CDR3, the DNA is TGTGCCAGCAGTTACGGGAAGGGAAACACTGAAGCTTTCTTT. Translated: CASSYGKGNTEAFF.

In this sample, this clonotype turned up a few times. This chain links TRBV7-9 with TRBJ2-3; a weak D match, TRBD1 (6 bases). V was cut by 6 bases and J by 6 bases, with 13 bases left in between. The CDR3 has 13 residues. Germline CDR1 and CDR2: SEHNR and FQNEAQ (reference sequence). CDR3 amino acids: CASRPGQPDTQYF. The CDR3 bases are TGTGCCAGCAGACCCGGACAGCCGGATACGCAGTATTTT.

This clonotype was counted between two and nine times. The junction departs from germline at one end; a sequencing error may be responsible. The V gene is TRBV12-3 or TRBV12-4, the J gene TRBJ2-1; 10 nucleotides match TRBD2. The length of the CDR3 is 16 residues. The chain's CDR3 is CACSTFERGGGNEQFF. Here the CDR3 DNA reads TGTGCCTGCAGCACATTCGAGCGGGGGGGCGGCAATGAGCAGTTCTTC.

V usage is TRBV5-6 and J usage is TRBJ2-5, with 12 bases aligning to TRBD2. The CDR3 runs to 17 residues. Trimming cost V 1 base and J 5 bases; bases outside gene matches: 9. Germline V CDR1 and CDR2: SGHDT, YYEEEE. CDR3 loop: CASSLWASGRAMETQYF. Here the CDR3 DNA reads TGTGCCAGCAGCTTGTGGGCTAGCGGGAGGGCCATGGAGACCCAGTACTTC.

The rearrangement uses TRBV4-2 and TRBJ2-3, with 13 bases that match TRBD2. The CDR3 is made up of 18 amino acids. Germline V gene lookup returns CDR1 LGHNA and CDR2 YNFKEQ. J lost 4 bases, V lost 4 bases, and 11 bases had no gene match. CDR3 sequence: CASSPRTSGRASADTQYF. The CDR3 DNA is TGTGCCAGCAGCCCGCGGACTAGCGGGAGAGCTAGTGCAGATACGCAGTATTTT.

This clonotype was seen a few times. The chain links TRBV3-1 to TRBJ2-2; tentative D call: TRBD2 (5 bases). Germline assignment: CDR1 LGHDT and CDR2 YNNKEL (reference sequence). The V end lost 7 bases, the J end lost 14 bases, and 23 bases lay between the germline ends. There are 14 residues in the CDR3. Here the CDR3 reads CASTTGRAPGVLFF. The CDR3 region has the DNA TGTGCCAGCACCACGGGTAGGGCCCCCGGGGTTCTGTTTTTT.

This chain joins TRBV6-5 and TRBJ2-4; D is tentatively TRBD1 or TRBD2 (5 bases each). The CDR3 consists of 15 residues. The germline V gene has CDR1 MNHEY and CDR2 SVGAGI. The V end was cut by 2 bases, the J end by 5 bases, with 13 bases between. The CDR3, as DNA: TGTGCCAGCAGTTACCACCGGGACCGGGAAAACATTCAGTACTTC. Its protein product is CASSYHRDRENIQYF.

The V and J genes are TRBV7-9 and TRBJ1-4; no firm D call. The CDR3 is 15 residues long. V lost 5 bases, J lost 3 bases, and 13 bases lay in between. The germline V gene encodes CDR1 SEHNR and CDR2 FQNEAQ (reference sequence). CDR3 DNA: TGTGCCAGCAGCACCCCGGGCGGTGCTAATGAAAAACTGTTTTTT. It codes for CASSTPGGANEKLFF.

This sequence joins TRBV5-6 and TRBJ2-1; 11 bases match TRBD2. V lost 6 bases, J lost 7 bases, and 9 bases stayed unmatched. Germline lookup yields CDR1 SGHDT and CDR2 YYEEEE. The CDR3 sequence is 15 residues long. Here the CDR3 reads CASTLLAGAGNEQFF. The CDR3 DNA sequence: TGTGCCAGCACCCTACTAGCGGGGGCGGGGAATGAGCAGTTCTTC.

The chain couples TRBV20-1 to TRBJ2-2; D perhaps matches TRBD1 (5 bases). The CDR3 totals 16 residues. Trimming took off 0 bases at V and 6 bases at J, with 17 bases between the two ends. Germline lookup yields CDR1 DFQATT and CDR2 SNEGSKA (reference sequence). The CDR3, as DNA: TGCAGTGCTAGAGATCTCTTGGGGCTAGTGCCCGGGGAGCTGTTTTTT. Residues: CSARDLLGLVPGELFF.

In this sample, this clonotype turned up many times. The chain links TRBV2 to TRBJ2-7; unclear D gene. V shed 4 bases and J shed 3 bases, with 4 bases lying between them. The germline V gene encodes CDR1 SNHLY and CDR2 FYNNEI. The length of the CDR3 is 11 residues. CDR3 sequence reads: CASSGGYEQYF. The CDR3 nucleotides read TGTGCCAGCAGTGGGGGCTACGAGCAGTACTTC.

The chain links TRBV6-5 to TRBJ2-3; D is ambiguous. Per the germline V gene, CDR1 is MNHEY and CDR2 is SVGAGI. This CDR3 spans 10 amino acids. CDR3 in DNA: TGTGCGGTGGGCCCCGATACGCAGTATTTT. This encodes CAVGPDTQYF.

The chain recombines TRBV12-3 or TRBV12-4 with TRBJ2-3; D might be TRBD1 or TRBD2, each matching 6 bases. This CDR3 is 16 amino acids long. Deletions cut 5 bases from V and 1 base from J, with 16 bases between. The DNA of the CDR3 is TGTGCCAGCAGTCCCCATGAGGGGGGAGGCACAGATACGCAGTATTTT. Amino acid sequence: CASSPHEGGGTDTQYF.

This clonotype has only a few counts. The chain joins TRBV7-9 to TRBJ2-7; 13 bases fit TRBD2. The CDR3 has 16 amino acids. In germline, CDR1 is SEHNR, CDR2 FQNEAQ (reference sequence). Trimming took 5 bases from V and 4 from J; bases not matched to a gene: 8. CDR3 nucleotides: TGTGCCAGCAGCCCACGACTAGCGGGAGGTTCGTACGAGCAGTACTTC. This sequence encodes CASSPRLAGGSYEQYF.